A single sample gave rise to the 23 T cell receptor beta chains below, sequenced in a study of T cell changes during pregnancy in multiple sclerosis. Assay: immunoSEQ multiplex PCR; the TCRdb copy retains only in-frame clones and omits some. Of around 50,000 clones listed, 80% to 90% are singletons. Sequencing was performed on peripheral blood from another person, used as feeder cells. These receptors were taken from a human donor whose cells served as feeder cells for cultures in a pregnancy study.

This chain links TRBV4-1 with TRBJ2-2; TRBD2 matches 7 bases. Germline V gene lookup returns CDR1 MGHRA and CDR2 YSYEKL. The length of the CDR3 is 14 residues. The V segment lost 4 bases and the J segment 1 base; nucleotides outside the gene matches: 0. DNA of the CDR3: TGCGCCAGCAGCCCGGGGGGGAACACCGGGGAGCTGTTTTTT. Protein: CASSPGGNTGELFF.

V and J are TRBV7-9 and TRBJ2-2, with unresolved D. CDR3 length equals 18 residues. Germline-derived CDR1 and CDR2 are SEHNR and FQNEAQ (reference sequence). The ends were cut back, 1 base at V and 1 base at J, with 16 bases in the middle. The CDR3 nucleotides read TGTGCCAGCAGCTTAGGCAGCGCTGCCAGGCGGAACACCGGGGAGCTGTTTTTT. This codes for CASSLGSAARRNTGELFF.

This chain joins TRBV10-1 and TRBJ2-7; D possibly corresponds to TRBD2 (6 bases). The V gene's germline CDR1 is WNHNN and CDR2 SYGVQD (reference sequence). CDR3 length equals 15 residues. V gave up 4 bases and J gave up 7 bases, with 20 bases separating them. The CDR3 here is CASSVGSGARWEQYF. DNA of the CDR3: TGCGCCAGCAGTGTGGGGTCGGGAGCCCGGTGGGAGCAGTACTTC.

J is TRBJ2-2 and V is TRBV5-1; TRBD1 matches 7 bases. This CDR3 contains 15 residues. The junction had 7 bases not matched to a gene; V was cut back by 7 bases and J by 1 base. Germline V gene data show CDR1 as SGHRS and CDR2 as YFSETQ. The CDR3, as DNA: TGCGCCAGCCGTCGGACAGGCTTGAACACCGGGGAGCTGTTTTTT. The encoded protein is CASRRTGLNTGELFF.

This clone was picked up a small number of times. The CDR3 sequence is CASSLAQGGYGYTF. CDR3 coding DNA: TGCGCCAGCAGCTTGGCCCAGGGAGGTTATGGCTACACCTTC. The chain has TRBV5-1 and TRBJ1-2; D possibly corresponds to TRBD1 (5 bases). Trimming shortened V by 0 bases and J by 5 bases, and 11 bases separated the two germline ends. The CDR3 has 14 amino acids. Germline V CDR1 and CDR2: SGHRS, YFSETQ.

The CDR3 loop reads CASSNRDRVDGYTF. Here the CDR3 DNA reads TGTGCCAGCAGCAACCGGGACAGGGTAGATGGCTACACCTTC. The V and J genes are TRBV5-6 and TRBJ1-2; 9 nucleotides agree with TRBD1. CDR1 and CDR2 from the germline V gene are SGHDT and YYEEEE. CDR3 length equals 14 residues. After removal of 4 bases from V and 6 bases from J, the junction contained 7 bases not matched to a gene.

The rearrangement links TRBV7-7 to TRBJ1-5, with D possibly matching TRBD1 (5 bases). There are 18 residues in the CDR3. Trimming removed 5 bases at V and 4 bases at J, with 24 bases between. Germline loops: CDR1 SSHAT, CDR2 FNYEAQ (reference sequence). In DNA form, the CDR3 reads TGTGCCAGCAGCAAGAGTCAAGGGGCCCAGCGTCGGAATCAGCCCCAGCATTTT. The encoded protein is CASSKSQGAQRRNQPQHF. The variable domain in full, completed from reference TRBV7-7 and TRBJ1-5, reads GAGVSQSPRYKVTKRGQDVTLRCDPISSHATLYWYQQALGQGPEFLTYFNYEAQPDKSGLPSDRFSAERPEGSISTLTIQRTEQRDSAMYRCASSKSQGAQRRNQPQHFGDGTRLSIL.

The chain couples TRBV18 to TRBJ1-1; D is perhaps TRBD1 (5 bases). The CDR3 contains 13 residues. The germline V gene has CDR1 KGHSH and CDR2 LQKENI. The V and J ends lost 2 bases and 6 bases respectively, with 10 bases between them. For the CDR3, the DNA is TGTGCCAGCTCACCAGCCAGGGAGGCTGAAGCTTTCTTT. Translated: CASSPAREAEAFF.

V gene TRBV6-6 combines with J gene TRBJ1-2; perhaps TRBD1 as D (5 bases). The germline V and J ends were trimmed by 5 bases and 8 bases, with 24 bases remaining between them. This CDR3 has 16 amino acids. CDR1 is MNHNY, CDR2 SVGAGI, per germline (reference sequence). CDR3: CASSPTIGVVLGGYTF. CDR3 DNA sequence: TGTGCCAGCAGTCCCACCATAGGGGTAGTCTTGGGGGGCTACACCTTC.

This chain connects TRBV28 to TRBJ2-3, with 7 bases lining up with TRBD1. V shed 6 bases and J 3 bases; nucleotides not matched to a gene: 9. Looked up from germline, CDR1 is MDHEN and CDR2 is SYDVKM. CDR3 length equals 15 residues. The CDR3 protein is CASRSQGGRTDTQYF. The CDR3 DNA is TGTGCCAGCAGATCCCAAGGGGGCAGAACAGATACGCAGTATTTT.

The chain joins TRBV5-1 to TRBJ2-7; D uncertain. The CDR3 totals 16 residues. Germline lookup yields CDR1 SGHRS and CDR2 YFSETQ. V shed 0 bases and J shed 0 bases, with 13 bases lying between them. The CDR3 is CASSLVGPPSSYEQYF. The CDR3 nucleotides read TGCGCCAGCAGCTTGGTGGGCCCACCATCCTCCTACGAGCAGTACTTC.

The chain employs TRBV10-3 and TRBJ1-2; D is unresolved. The germline V gene encodes CDR1 ENHRY and CDR2 SYGVKD. The V gene lost 3 bases and the J gene lost 2 bases, with 10 bases spanning the gap. This CDR3 region has 14 residues. The CDR3 here is CAISEATPNYGYTF. CDR3 sequence (DNA): TGTGCCATCAGTGAAGCAACCCCGAACTATGGCTACACCTTC.

This clone was found a few times. The gene calls are TRBV28 and TRBJ2-7; D might be TRBD1 or TRBD2, each matching 5 bases. The CDR3 extends over 13 amino acids. Germline V gives CDR1 MDHEN, CDR2 SYDVKM. Trimming took off 8 bases at V and 4 bases at J, with 15 bases between the two ends. This CDR3 is CASFATGPYEQYF. CDR3 DNA: TGTGCCAGCTTTGCGACGGGGCCTTACGAGCAGTACTTC.

This chain connects TRBV29-1 to TRBJ1-1; no reliable D call. V lost 3 bases, J lost 3 bases, and 8 bases lay in between. Looked up from germline, CDR1 is SQVTM and CDR2 is ANQGSEA. The CDR3 is 12 amino acids. The CDR3 DNA sequence: TGCAGCGTTGAGGTCTACTACACTGAAGCTTTCTTT. As protein: CSVEVYYTEAFF. Full variable domain (rest looked up from reference TRBV29-1 and TRBJ1-1): SAVISQKPSRDICQRGTSLTIQCQVDSQVTMMFWYRQQPGQSLTLIATANQGSEATYESGFVIDKFPISRPNLTFSTLTVSNMSPEDSSIYLCSVEVYYTEAFFGQGTRLTVV.

This chain joins TRBV2 and TRBJ2-1, with D perhaps being TRBD1 or TRBD2 (5 bases each). Germline assignment: CDR1 SNHLY and CDR2 FYNNEI. This CDR3 region has 17 residues. V dropped 3 bases and J dropped 0 bases, with 15 bases sitting between them. CDR3 protein: CASSDGVGRASYNEQFF. In nucleotides, the CDR3 is TGTGCCAGCAGTGACGGGGTCGGCAGGGCCTCCTACAATGAGCAGTTCTTC.

The chain uses TRBV30 and TRBJ1-6; D gene uncertain. The CDR3 extends over 13 amino acids. In germline, CDR1 is GTSNPN, CDR2 SVGIG (reference sequence). The ends were cut back, 5 bases at V and 10 bases at J, with 15 bases in the middle. Written as DNA, the CDR3 is TGTGCCTGGGACACAGTACTAACCTCACCCCTCCACTTT. The encoded protein is CAWDTVLTSPLHF.

The gene calls are TRBV7-2 and TRBJ1-2; 12 bases fit TRBD1. V trimming: 3 bases; J trimming: 8 bases; junction bases outside the gene matches: 4. The CDR3 spans 14 residues. Germline V lookup: CDR1 SGHTA, CDR2 FQGNSA. The CDR3 here is CASSLGQGAQGYTF. DNA of the CDR3: TGTGCCAGCAGCTTGGGACAGGGGGCGCAGGGCTACACCTTC.

V usage is TRBV28 and J usage is TRBJ1-2; TRBD1 aligns across 9 bases. The CDR3 sequence is 15 residues long. The germline gives CDR1 MDHEN, CDR2 SYDVKM. The trim removed 6 bases at V and 1 base at J, leaving 6 bases unmatched. CDR3 sequence: CASRGQGRDNYGYTF. CDR3 DNA: TGTGCCAGCAGAGGACAGGGGCGGGATAACTATGGCTACACCTTC.

A few counts support this clone. The chain combines TRBV11-3 with TRBJ1-6; no firm D call. This CDR3 has 12 residues. Germline CDR1 SGHNT, CDR2 YENEEA. Deletions cut 3 bases from V and 7 bases from J, with 4 bases between. The CDR3 sequence is CASSFGNSPLHF. The CDR3 DNA is TGTGCCAGCAGCTTTGGGAATTCACCCCTCCACTTT.

The chain recombines TRBV6-6 with TRBJ1-2, with TRBD1 as a possible D gene (6 bases). Germline-derived CDR1 and CDR2 are MNHNY and SVGAGI (reference sequence). The V and J ends lost 5 bases and 0 bases respectively, with 13 bases between them. This CDR3 is built from 15 residues. CDR3 nucleotide sequence: TGTGCCAGCAGTCATCGGACAGTCTCTAACTATGGCTACACCTTC. This sequence encodes CASSHRTVSNYGYTF.

The rearrangement links TRBV6-6 to TRBJ1-5; D uncertain. The CDR3 runs 14 residues. V was pared by 6 bases and J by 5 bases, with 14 bases between. CDR1 and CDR2 from the germline V gene are MNHNY and SVGAGI (reference sequence). The chain's CDR3 is CASSPQRAYQPQHF. In DNA, the CDR3 is TGTGCCAGCAGCCCCCAGCGGGCCTATCAGCCCCAGCATTTT.

This clone was seen once. J is TRBJ2-3 and V is TRBV6-5; 11 nucleotides match TRBD2. Unmatched junction bases numbered 7, after V lost 6 bases and J lost 5 bases. CDR1 is MNHEY and CDR2 is SVGAGI in the germline V gene. The CDR3 runs to 15 residues. The CDR3 loop is CASSSPGTSGDTQYF. The DNA for the CDR3 is TGTGCCAGCAGCAGTCCCGGGACTAGCGGAGATACGCAGTATTTT.

The V call is TRBV7-9, the J call TRBJ2-7; D not certain. Trimming shortened V by 1 base and J by 2 bases, and 9 bases separated the two germline ends. Germline V CDR1 and CDR2: SEHNR, FQNEAQ (reference sequence). There are 14 residues in the CDR3. CDR3 in DNA: TGTGCCAGCAGCTTAGTGGCAGGCGCCTACGAGCAGTACTTC. Protein: CASSLVAGAYEQYF.